This TCR beta chain appears in the sequencing data of a study of blood T cells in healthy people across ages. Donors were healthy Caucasian individuals from Russia aged about 6 to 90. Germline CDR1 is SGHTA and CDR2 is FQGNSA. With 5 bases clipped from V and 5 bases from J, the junction kept 8 bases outside the gene matches. The length of the CDR3 is 15 residues. For the second PCR, which ran for roughly 7 to 11 cycles, a sample-barcoded 5' primer and a J-beta primer mix were used. A single record per CDR3 protein comes from TCRdb applying MiXCR to the 5' RACE reads. The sample shows some 640,000 distinct CDR3 sequences, roughly 49% of them seen only once. Findings and caveats of the study: Estimates based on one million T cells were treated as lower bounds. Per-million-T-cell TCR beta diversity fell roughly linearly with age.

Remarks on this clonotype: As yet, its antigen is unknown.

This chain connects TRBV7-2 to TRBJ2-3; 9 bases are shared with TRBD1. Sequencing input: blood. This TCR came from a woman aged 55-70 years in good health. CDR3 DNA sequence: TGTGCCAGCAGCCGCGGGGACAGGGTTCAAGATACGCAGTATTTT. Its translation: CASSRGDRVQDTQYF.